This TCR beta chain was documented in a study of shared clonotypes between healthy human individuals. Those who donated, Caucasian adults without exception, all lived in Nashville, Tennessee. Trimming cost V 4 bases and J 4 bases; bases outside gene matches: 6. CDR1 SQVTM and CDR2 ANQGSEA come from the germline V gene. The CDR3 consists of 13 residues. This clone was detected only a few times. Given a far larger clone just one base away, this is likely a sequencing read error. Researchers ran the assay at a deep level. An even split of each subset's genomic DNA across several immunoSEQ plates was performed. Data came from immunoSEQ multiplex PCR; TCRdb stores just in-frame clones and leaves some out. Of approximately 500,000 clones detected, 81% appear once; the ten largest clones hold 9.5% to 15%.

Sequenced sample: PBMCs. The TCR sequence derives from a woman aged 40 to 49 in good health. Some clones in this sample may be carry-over from other donors' samples. The V call is TRBV29-1, the J call TRBJ2-7; 8 bases align to TRBD2. This chain's CDR3 is CSVVPAGGYEQYF. The CDR3 DNA is TGCAGCGTTGTACCTGCGGGAGGATACGAGCAGTACTTC.